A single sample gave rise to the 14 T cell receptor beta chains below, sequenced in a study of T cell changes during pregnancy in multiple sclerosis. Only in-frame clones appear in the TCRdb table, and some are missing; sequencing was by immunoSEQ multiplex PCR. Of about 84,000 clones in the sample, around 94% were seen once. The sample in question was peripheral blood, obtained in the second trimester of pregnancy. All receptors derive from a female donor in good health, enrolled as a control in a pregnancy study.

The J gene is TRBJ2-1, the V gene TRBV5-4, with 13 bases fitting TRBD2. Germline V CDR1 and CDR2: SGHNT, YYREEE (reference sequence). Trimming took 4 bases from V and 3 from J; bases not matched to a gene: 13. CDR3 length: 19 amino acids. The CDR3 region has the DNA TGTGCCAGCAGCCCCGAATCTACTAGCGGGAGGGCCGGCTACAATGAGCAGTTCTTC. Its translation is CASSPESTSGRAGYNEQFF.

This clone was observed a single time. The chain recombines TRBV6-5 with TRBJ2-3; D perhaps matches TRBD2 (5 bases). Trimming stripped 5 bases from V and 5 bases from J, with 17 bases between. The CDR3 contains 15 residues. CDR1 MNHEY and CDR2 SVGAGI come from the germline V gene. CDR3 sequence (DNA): TGTGCCAGCAGTGGGAAAGAGGGAAGAGGAGATACGCAGTATTTT. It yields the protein CASSGKEGRGDTQYF.

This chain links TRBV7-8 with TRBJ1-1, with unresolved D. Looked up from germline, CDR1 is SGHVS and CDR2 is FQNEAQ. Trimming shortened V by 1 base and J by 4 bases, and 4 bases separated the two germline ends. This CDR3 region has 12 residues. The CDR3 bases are TGTGCCAGCAGCTTAGACTTCACTGAAGCTTTCTTT. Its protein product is CASSLDFTEAFF. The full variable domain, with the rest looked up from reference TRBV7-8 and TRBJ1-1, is GAGVSQSPRYKVAKRGQDVALRCDPISGHVSLFWYQQALGQGPEFLTYFQNEAQLDKSGLPSDRFFAERPEGSVSTLKIQRTQQEDSAVYLCASSLDFTEAFFGQGTRLTVV.

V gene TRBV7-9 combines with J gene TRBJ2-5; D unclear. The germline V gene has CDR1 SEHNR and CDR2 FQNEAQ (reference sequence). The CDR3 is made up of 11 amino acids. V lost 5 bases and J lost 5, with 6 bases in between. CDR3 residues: CASSPTETQYF. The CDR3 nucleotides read TGTGCCAGCAGCCCTACGGAGACCCAGTACTTC.

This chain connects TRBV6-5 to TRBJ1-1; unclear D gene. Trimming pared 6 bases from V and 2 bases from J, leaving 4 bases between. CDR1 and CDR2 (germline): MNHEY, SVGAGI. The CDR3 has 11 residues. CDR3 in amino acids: CASSRNTEAFF. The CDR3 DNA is TGTGCCAGCAGCAGAAACACTGAAGCTTTCTTT.

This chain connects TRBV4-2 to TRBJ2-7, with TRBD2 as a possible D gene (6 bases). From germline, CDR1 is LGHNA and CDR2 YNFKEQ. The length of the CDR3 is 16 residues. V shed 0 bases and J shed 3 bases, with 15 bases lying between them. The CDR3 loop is CASSQDVYSGYYEQYF. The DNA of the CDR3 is TGTGCCAGCAGCCAAGATGTTTACAGCGGGTACTACGAGCAGTACTTC.

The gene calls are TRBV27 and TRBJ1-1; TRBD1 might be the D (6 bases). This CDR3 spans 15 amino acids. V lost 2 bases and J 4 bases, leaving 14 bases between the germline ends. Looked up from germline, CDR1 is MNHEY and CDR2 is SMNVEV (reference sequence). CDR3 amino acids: CASSLGAGEGTEAFF. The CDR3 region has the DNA TGTGCCAGCAGTTTAGGGGCAGGGGAGGGCACTGAAGCTTTCTTT.

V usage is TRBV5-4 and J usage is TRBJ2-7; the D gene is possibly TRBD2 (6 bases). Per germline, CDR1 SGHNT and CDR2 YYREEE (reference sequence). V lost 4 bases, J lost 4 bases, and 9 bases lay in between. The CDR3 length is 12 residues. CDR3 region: CASSRRDYEQYF. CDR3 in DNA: TGTGCCAGCAGCAGGCGGGATTACGAGCAGTACTTC. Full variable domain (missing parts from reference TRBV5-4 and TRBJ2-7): ETGVTQSPTHLIKTRGQQVTLRCSSQSGHNTVSWYQQALGQGPQFIFQYYREEENGRGNFPPRFSGLQFPNYSSELNVNALELDDSALYLCASSRRDYEQYFGPGTRLTVT.

The CDR3: CASSLGSGRDRAQYF. DNA of the CDR3: TGTGCCAGCAGCTTGGGGAGCGGGAGGGATCGCGCGCAGTACTTC. The V and J genes are TRBV7-8 and TRBJ2-7, with 10 nucleotides matching TRBD2. This CDR3 comprises 15 residues. Germline values: CDR1 SGHVS, CDR2 FQNEAQ. V shed 3 bases, J shed 9 bases, and the junction held 11 bases outside the gene matches.

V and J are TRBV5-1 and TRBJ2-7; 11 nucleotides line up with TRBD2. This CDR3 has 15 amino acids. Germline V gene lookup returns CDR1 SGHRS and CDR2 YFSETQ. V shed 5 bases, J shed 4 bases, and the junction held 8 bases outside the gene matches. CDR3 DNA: TGCGCCAGCAGATGGGGACTAGCGGAGAGTTACGAGCAGTACTTC. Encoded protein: CASRWGLAESYEQYF. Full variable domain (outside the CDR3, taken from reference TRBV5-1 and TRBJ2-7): KAGVTQTPRYLIKTRGQQVTLSCSPISGHRSVSWYQQTPGQGLQFLFEYFSETQRNKGNFPGRFSGRQFSNSRSEMNVSTLELGDSALYLCASRWGLAESYEQYFGPGTRLTVT.

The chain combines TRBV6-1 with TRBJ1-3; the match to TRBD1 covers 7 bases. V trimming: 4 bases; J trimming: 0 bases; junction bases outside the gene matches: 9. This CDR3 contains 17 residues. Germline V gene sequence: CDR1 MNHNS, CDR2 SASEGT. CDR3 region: CASSASDRPSSGNTIYF. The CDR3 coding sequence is TGTGCCAGCAGTGCCTCGGACAGGCCCAGCTCTGGAAACACCATATATTTT.

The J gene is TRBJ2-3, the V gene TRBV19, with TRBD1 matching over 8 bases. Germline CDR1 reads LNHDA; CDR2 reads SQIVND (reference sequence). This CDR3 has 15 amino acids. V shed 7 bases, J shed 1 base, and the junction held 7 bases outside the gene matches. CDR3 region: CASTQGALGTDTQYF. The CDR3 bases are TGTGCCAGTACCCAGGGGGCCTTGGGCACAGATACGCAGTATTTT.

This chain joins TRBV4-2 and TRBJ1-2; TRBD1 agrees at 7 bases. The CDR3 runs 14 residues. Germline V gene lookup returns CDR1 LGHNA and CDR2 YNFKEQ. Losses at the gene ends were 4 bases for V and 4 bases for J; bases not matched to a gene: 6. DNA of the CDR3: TGTGCCAGCAGCCTTAACCGGGACAGCTATGGCTACACCTTC. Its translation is CASSLNRDSYGYTF.

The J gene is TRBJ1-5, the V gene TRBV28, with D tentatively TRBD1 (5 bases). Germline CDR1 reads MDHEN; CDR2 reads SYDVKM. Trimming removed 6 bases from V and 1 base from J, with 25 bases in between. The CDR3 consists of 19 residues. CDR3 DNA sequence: TGTGCCAGCAGCCGCTTATGGGGACTTACGTCCGTCAGCAATCAGCCCCAGCATTTT. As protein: CASSRLWGLTSVSNQPQHF.